Each of the 5 T cell receptor beta chains below was sequenced from the same sample in a study of T cells in Graves' hyperthyroidism and ophthalmopathy. Amplified TCR beta CDR3 regions derived from RNA transcripts. The HTBI primer set was used in a first-round RT-PCR of the TCR CDR3. Using its own MiXCR run on the multiplex PCR reads, TCRdb lists one record per CDR3 protein. The table has around 690,000 distinct CDR3 sequences, roughly 20% seen once; the top ten hold under 35%. Sequenced material: blood. Receptors originate from a man aged 25-40 years with Graves' ophthalmopathy.

In its sample, this clonotype was seen many times. The chain is built from TRBV30 and TRBJ1-1; no definite D call. The CDR3 is 14 residues long. The germline CDR1 and CDR2 sequences are GTSNPN and SVGIG (reference sequence). Trimming shortened V by 1 base and J by 6 bases, and 15 bases separated the two germline ends. The CDR3 nucleotides read TGTGCCTGGAGTGACGGCGGCAGTCCCGCTGAAGCTTTCTTT. Translation gives CAWSDGGSPAEAFF.

In its sample, this clonotype was seen many times. V and J are TRBV18 and TRBJ2-2; D not resolved. Trimming cost V 1 base and J 6 bases, with 12 bases left between them. The CDR3 has 15 amino acids. The germline V gene encodes CDR1 KGHSH and CDR2 LQKENI. CDR3 DNA sequence: TGTGCCAGCTCACCACGGGCAGGTCTGGCCGGGGAGCTGTTTTTT. The encoded protein is CASSPRAGLAGELFF.

The V and J genes are TRBV3-1 and TRBJ2-3; 9 bases fit TRBD2. V shed 0 bases, J shed 4 bases, and the junction held 8 bases outside the gene matches. CDR3 length equals 17 residues. Germline CDR1 reads LGHDT; CDR2 reads YNNKEL (reference sequence). CDR3 residues: CASSQDTGGRASDTQYF. In nucleotides, the CDR3 is TGTGCCAGCAGCCAAGATACGGGCGGGAGGGCCTCAGATACGCAGTATTTT.

This clonotype turned up a few times. The CDR3 sequence is CASNGQGSGANVLTF. In DNA form, the CDR3 reads TGTGCCAGCAACGGGCAGGGGTCTGGGGCCAACGTCCTGACTTTC. V is TRBV12-3 or TRBV12-4 and J is TRBJ2-6, with a weak D call TRBD1 (6 bases). Trimming pared 7 bases from V and 1 base from J, leaving 11 bases between. The CDR3 runs to 15 residues.

This chain uses TRBV6-1 with TRBJ2-2; 9 bases line up with TRBD1. The CDR3 runs 15 residues. The V segment lost 6 bases and the J segment 6 bases; nucleotides outside the gene matches: 8. CDR1 is MNHNS and CDR2 is SASEGT in the germline V gene. The CDR3 sequence is CASSNRDRDAGELFF. The CDR3 DNA is TGTGCCAGCAGCAACCGGGACAGGGACGCCGGGGAGCTGTTTTTT.